The rows below give T cell receptor beta chains drawn from one sample of a study of CD8 T cells in ankylosing spondylitis. TCRdb passed the 5' RACE reads through MiXCR, listing each CDR3 protein once. The table records some 700,000 distinct CDR3 sequences, under 20% of them present only once. Sequencing was done on a sample of blood, either unsorted or a sorted T cell fraction (not recorded which). The source of these receptors is a male donor with ankylosing spondylitis. Each CDR3 is given with its conserved first and last residue. Fields, in order: V gene, J gene, clone size, D gene, CDR3 protein, CDR3 DNA. D genes are given only for firm matches. Clone size is stated in some rows and not others, as once, few, many or a class when expanded.

>TRBV21-1|TRBJ1-1|few|NA
CASSKFSQNTEAFF
TGTGCCAGCAGCAAATTCAGCCAAAACACTGAAGCTTTCTTT
>TRBV7-9|TRBJ1-2|NA|TRBD1
CASSSQSGTGEYGYTF
TGTGCCAGCAGCTCCCAATCCGGGACAGGGGAGTATGGCTACACCTTC
>TRBV12-3/TRBV12-4|TRBJ2-7|few|TRBD2
CASSRWTSGAYEQYF
TGTGCCAGCAGCCGCTGGACTAGCGGCGCCTACGAGCAGTACTTC
>TRBV4-2|TRBJ2-5|NA|NA
CASSQDGTPNQETQYF
TGTGCCAGCAGCCAAGATGGGACCCCGAATCAAGAGACCCAGTACTTC
>TRBV12-3/TRBV12-4|TRBJ1-5|few|NA
CASRPNTNQPQHF
TGTGCCAGCAGACCTAATACCAATCAGCCCCAGCATTTT
>TRBV4-1|TRBJ2-5|few|NA
CASSQDGGTQETQYF
TGCGCCAGCAGCCAAGATGGAGGGACCCAAGAGACCCAGTACTTC
>TRBV29-1|TRBJ1-3|NA|TRBD1
CSVDTGTGGRRSGNTIYF
TGCAGCGTGGATACAGGGACAGGGGGCCGTCGGTCTGGAAACACCATATATTTT
>TRBV10-3|TRBJ2-3|NA|NA
CAISELQTDRTDTQYF
TGTGCCATCAGTGAGTTGCAGACGGACCGCACAGATACGCAGTATTTT
>TRBV7-9|TRBJ2-1|NA|NA
CASSLAQTAVSVEQFF
TGTGCCAGCAGCTTAGCTCAGACAGCTGTGTCTGTTGAGCAGTTCTTC
>TRBV6-2/TRBV6-3|TRBJ2-5|NA|NA
CASSFITDQETQYF
TGTGCCAGCAGTTTCATAACAGACCAAGAGACCCAGTACTTC
>TRBV12-3/TRBV12-4|TRBJ1-6|NA|TRBD1
CASSANRGISPLHF
TGTGCCAGCAGTGCCAACAGGGGGATTTCACCCCTCCACTTT
>TRBV20-1|TRBJ2-5|NA|TRBD2
CSARALQGLAGGQSQYF
TGCAGTGCTAGAGCCCTCCAGGGACTAGCGGGAGGGCAATCCCAGTACTTC
>TRBV4-1|TRBJ2-1|many|TRBD2
CASSQGTSGSNEQFF
TGTGCCAGCAGCCAAGGGACTAGCGGGAGCAATGAGCAGTTCTTC
>TRBV4-1|TRBJ1-1|few|NA
CASSSSRGGEWSNTEAFF
TGCGCCAGCAGCTCTAGCCGGGGGGGTGAATGGTCGAACACTGAAGCTTTCTTT
>TRBV12-5|TRBJ2-2|NA|NA
CASGPWGTGELFF
TGTGCTAGTGGTCCCTGGGGCACCGGGGAGCTGTTTTTT
>TRBV5-1|TRBJ1-2|few|NA
CASSFQAGDYGYTF
TGCGCCAGCAGCTTTCAGGCGGGGGACTATGGCTACACCTTC
>TRBV29-1|TRBJ2-3|few|NA
CSVDRSGTDTQYF
TGCAGCGTCGACAGGTCCGGCACAGATACGCAGTATTTT
>TRBV29-1|TRBJ1-1|many|TRBD1
CSAQGAGEAFF
TGCAGCGCCCAGGGGGCAGGTGAAGCTTTCTTT
>TRBV4-1|TRBJ1-2|NA|TRBD1
CASSPNDRAGGGYTF
TGCGCCAGCAGCCCGAACGACAGGGCGGGAGGGGGCTACACCTTC
>TRBV15|TRBJ1-3|few|NA
CATSRSPQGSDTIYF
TGTGCCACCAGCAGATCACCCCAGGGGTCCGACACCATATATTTT
>TRBV20-1|TRBJ2-5|few|NA
CSARSQGGETQYF
TGCAGTGCTAGGAGTCAAGGTGGTGAGACCCAGTACTTC
>TRBV6-1|TRBJ1-2|NA|NA
CASSETTDYGYTF
TGTGCCAGCAGTGAAACCACAGACTATGGCTACACCTTC
>TRBV12-3/TRBV12-4|TRBJ2-2|few|NA
CASSHNINTGELFF
TGTGCCAGCAGTCACAACATCAACACCGGGGAGCTGTTTTTT
>TRBV3-1|TRBJ2-7|few|TRBD1
CASSQRGTGFSYEQYF
TGTGCCAGCAGCCAAAGAGGGACAGGGTTTTCCTACGAGCAGTACTTC
>TRBV28|TRBJ1-4|NA|TRBD1
CASTIRDRVARKLFF
TGTGCCAGCACCATCCGGGACAGGGTCGCGAGAAAACTGTTTTTT
>TRBV12-3/TRBV12-4|TRBJ2-1|many|TRBD1
CASTPEAGQGEYEQFF
TGTGCCAGCACCCCGGAGGCGGGACAGGGGGAATATGAGCAGTTCTTC
>TRBV29-1|TRBJ2-7|many|TRBD1
CSVRDSLSYEQYF
TGCAGCGTCCGGGACAGCCTTTCCTACGAGCAGTACTTC
>TRBV20-1|TRBJ2-5|few|TRBD2
CSARGLAFRGEETQYF
TGCAGTGCTAGGGGACTAGCCTTCCGTGGGGAAGAGACCCAGTACTTC
>TRBV3-1|TRBJ2-7|many|NA
CASSSHAFRSGGEQYF
TGTGCCAGCAGCTCCCACGCTTTCCGGTCCGGTGGCGAGCAGTACTTC
>TRBV29-1|TRBJ1-2|many|NA
CSVDAGLYGYTF
TGCAGCGTTGATGCAGGGCTCTATGGCTACACCTTC
>TRBV28|TRBJ1-2|NA|NA
CASSYVSSNYGYTF
TGTGCCAGCAGTTACGTATCCTCTAACTATGGCTACACCTTC
>TRBV5-1|TRBJ2-3|few|NA
CASSLEQHMDTQYF
TGCGCCAGCAGCTTGGAACAGCACATGGATACGCAGTATTTT
>TRBV20-1|TRBJ1-4|NA|NA
CSARWRELATNEKLFF
TGCAGTGCTAGATGGAGGGAATTGGCAACTAATGAAAAACTGTTTTTT
>TRBV11-1|TRBJ2-6|NA|TRBD2
CASSFVAGVRGANVLTF
TGTGCCAGCAGCTTCGTAGCGGGAGTTCGTGGGGCCAACGTCCTGACTTTC
>TRBV12-3/TRBV12-4|TRBJ1-6|NA|NA
CASSFRDENSPLHF
TGTGCCAGCAGTTTCCGGGACGAAAATTCACCCCTCCACTTT
>TRBV20-1|TRBJ2-5|NA|TRBD2
CSALAEEQETQYF
TGCAGTGCCCTAGCGGAAGAACAAGAGACCCAGTACTTC
>TRBV20-1|TRBJ2-7|NA|NA
CSAREGGPPYEQYF
TGCAGTGCAAGGGAGGGGGGTCCTCCCTACGAGCAGTACTTC
>TRBV29-1|TRBJ2-1|few|TRBD1
CSVAGTGNNEQFF
TGCAGCGTTGCCGGGACAGGAAACAATGAGCAGTTCTTC
>TRBV20-1|TRBJ1-3|NA|NA
CSARDFASSGNTIYF
TGCAGTGCTAGAGATTTTGCCAGCTCTGGAAACACCATATATTTT